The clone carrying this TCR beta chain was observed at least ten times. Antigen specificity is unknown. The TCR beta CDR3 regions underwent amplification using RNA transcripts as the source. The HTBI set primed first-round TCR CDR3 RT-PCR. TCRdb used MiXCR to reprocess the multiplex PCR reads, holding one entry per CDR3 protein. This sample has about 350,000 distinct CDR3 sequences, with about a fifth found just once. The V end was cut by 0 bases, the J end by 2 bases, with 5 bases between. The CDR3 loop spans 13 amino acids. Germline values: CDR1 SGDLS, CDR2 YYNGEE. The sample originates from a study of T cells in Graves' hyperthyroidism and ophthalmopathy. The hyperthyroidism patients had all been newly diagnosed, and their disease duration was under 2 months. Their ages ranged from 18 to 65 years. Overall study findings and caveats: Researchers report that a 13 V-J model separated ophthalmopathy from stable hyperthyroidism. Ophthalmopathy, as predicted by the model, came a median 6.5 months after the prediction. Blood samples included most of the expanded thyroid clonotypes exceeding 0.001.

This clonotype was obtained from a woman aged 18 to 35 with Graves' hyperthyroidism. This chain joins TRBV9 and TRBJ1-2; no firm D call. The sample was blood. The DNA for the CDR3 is TGTGCCAGCAGCGTAGCGGAAAACTATGGCTACACCTTC. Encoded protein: CASSVAENYGYTF.